This T cell receptor (beta chain) was sequenced for a study of persistence of HIV-infected CD4 T cells. Study-wide points: Degenerate expanded CDR3beta sequences were enriched among CMV- and Gag-responding cells.

Regarding this clone: The antigen remains unidentified.

This nonspecific control used anti-CD3/anti-CD28 bead stimulation of CD4+ T cells. Sorting of responding CD4+ T cells relied on upregulated CD40 ligand together with CD69. The libraries were made with immunoSEQ version 4 in survey mode. Profiling relied on immunoSEQ multiplex PCR, and the TCRdb table lists in-frame clones only, not all of them. Of 43,000 or so clones listed, around 90% are singletons. The CDR3 runs 15 residues. Germline values: CDR1 LGHDT, CDR2 YNNKEL (reference sequence). V was shortened by 1 base and J by 0 bases, with 7 bases between the two germline ends. Sequencing used CD4+ T cells sorted from PBMCs after roughly 18-hour stimulation, obtained from a patient who received antiretroviral therapy. This receptor was taken from an adult man with HIV who was CMV-seropositive. The chain joins TRBV3-1 (or the pseudogene TRBV3-2) to TRBJ2-1; D is possibly TRBD1 (6 bases). The CDR3 DNA reads as TGTGCCAGCAGCCAAGGGGGGCTCTCCTACAATGAGCAGTTCTTC. Its protein product is CASSQGGLSYNEQFF.